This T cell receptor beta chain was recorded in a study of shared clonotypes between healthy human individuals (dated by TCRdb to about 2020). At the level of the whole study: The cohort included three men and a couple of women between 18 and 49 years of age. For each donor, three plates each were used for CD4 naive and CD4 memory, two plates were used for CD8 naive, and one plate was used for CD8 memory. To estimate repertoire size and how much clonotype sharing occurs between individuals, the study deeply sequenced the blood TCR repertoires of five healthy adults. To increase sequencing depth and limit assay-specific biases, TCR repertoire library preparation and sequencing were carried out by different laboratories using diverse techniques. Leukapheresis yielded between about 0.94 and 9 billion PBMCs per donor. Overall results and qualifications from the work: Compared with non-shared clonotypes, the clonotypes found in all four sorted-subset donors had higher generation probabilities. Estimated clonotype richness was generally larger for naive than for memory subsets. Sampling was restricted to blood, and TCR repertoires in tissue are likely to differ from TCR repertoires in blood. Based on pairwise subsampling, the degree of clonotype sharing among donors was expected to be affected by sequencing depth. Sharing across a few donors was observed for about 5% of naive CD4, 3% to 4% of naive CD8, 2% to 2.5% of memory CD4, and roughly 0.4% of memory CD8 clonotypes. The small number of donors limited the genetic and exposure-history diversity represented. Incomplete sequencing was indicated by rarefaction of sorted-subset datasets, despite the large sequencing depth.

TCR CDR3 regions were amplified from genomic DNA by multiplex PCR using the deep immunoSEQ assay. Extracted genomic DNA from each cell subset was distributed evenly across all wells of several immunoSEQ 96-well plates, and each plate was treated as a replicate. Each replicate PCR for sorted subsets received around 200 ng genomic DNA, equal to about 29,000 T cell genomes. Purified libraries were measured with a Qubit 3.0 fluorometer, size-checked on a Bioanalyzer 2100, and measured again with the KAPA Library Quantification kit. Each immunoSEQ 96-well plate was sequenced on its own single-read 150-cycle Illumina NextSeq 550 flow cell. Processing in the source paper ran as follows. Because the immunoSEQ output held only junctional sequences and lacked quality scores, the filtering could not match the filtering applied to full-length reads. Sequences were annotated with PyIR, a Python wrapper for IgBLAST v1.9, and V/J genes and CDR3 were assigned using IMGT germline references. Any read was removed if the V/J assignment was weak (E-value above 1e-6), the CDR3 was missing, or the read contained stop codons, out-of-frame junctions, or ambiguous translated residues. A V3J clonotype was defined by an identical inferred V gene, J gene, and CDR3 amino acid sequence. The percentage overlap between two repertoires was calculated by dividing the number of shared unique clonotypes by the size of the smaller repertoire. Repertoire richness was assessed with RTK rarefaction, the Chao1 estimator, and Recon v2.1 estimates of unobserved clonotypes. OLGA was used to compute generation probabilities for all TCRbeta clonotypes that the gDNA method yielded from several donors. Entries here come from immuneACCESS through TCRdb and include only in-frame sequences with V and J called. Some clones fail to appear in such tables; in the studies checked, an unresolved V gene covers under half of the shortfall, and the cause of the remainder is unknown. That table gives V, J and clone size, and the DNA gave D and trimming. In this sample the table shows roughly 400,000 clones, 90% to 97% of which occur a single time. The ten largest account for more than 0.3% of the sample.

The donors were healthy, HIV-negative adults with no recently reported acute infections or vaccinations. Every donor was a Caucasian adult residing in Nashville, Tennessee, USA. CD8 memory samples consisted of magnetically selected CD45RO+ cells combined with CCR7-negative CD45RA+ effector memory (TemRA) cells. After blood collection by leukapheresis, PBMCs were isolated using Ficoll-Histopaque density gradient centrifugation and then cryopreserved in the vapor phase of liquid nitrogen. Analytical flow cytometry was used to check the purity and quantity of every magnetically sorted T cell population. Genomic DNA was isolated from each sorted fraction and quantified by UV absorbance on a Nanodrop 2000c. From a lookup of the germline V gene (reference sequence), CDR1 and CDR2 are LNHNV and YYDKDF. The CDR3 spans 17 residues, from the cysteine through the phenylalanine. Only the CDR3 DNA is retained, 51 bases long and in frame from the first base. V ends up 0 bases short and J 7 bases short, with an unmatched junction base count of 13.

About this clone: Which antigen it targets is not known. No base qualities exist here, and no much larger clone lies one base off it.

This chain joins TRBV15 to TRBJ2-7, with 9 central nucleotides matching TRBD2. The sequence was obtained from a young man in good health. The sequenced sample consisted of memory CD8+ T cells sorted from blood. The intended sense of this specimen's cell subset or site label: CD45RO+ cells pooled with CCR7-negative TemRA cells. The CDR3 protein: CATSRDLAAGGPGEQYF. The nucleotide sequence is TGTGCCACCAGCAGAGATCTAGCGGCGGGAGGGCCTGGGGAGCAGTACTTC.